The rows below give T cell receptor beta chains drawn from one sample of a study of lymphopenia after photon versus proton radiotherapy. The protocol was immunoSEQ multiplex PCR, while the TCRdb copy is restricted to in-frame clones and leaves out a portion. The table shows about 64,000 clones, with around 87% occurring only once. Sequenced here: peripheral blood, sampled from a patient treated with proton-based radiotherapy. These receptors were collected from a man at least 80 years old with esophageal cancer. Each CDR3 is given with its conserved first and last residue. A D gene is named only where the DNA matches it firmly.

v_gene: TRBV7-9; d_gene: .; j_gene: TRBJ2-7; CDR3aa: CASSLDRSYEQYF
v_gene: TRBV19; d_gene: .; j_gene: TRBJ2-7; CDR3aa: CASSGSQASYEQYF
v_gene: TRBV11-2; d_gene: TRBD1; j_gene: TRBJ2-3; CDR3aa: CASSSRGTGRYDTQYF
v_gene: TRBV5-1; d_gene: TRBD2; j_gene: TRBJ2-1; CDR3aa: CASSLTSGYNEQFF
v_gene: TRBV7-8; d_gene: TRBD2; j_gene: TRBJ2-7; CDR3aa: CASSPYLASGALHYEQYF
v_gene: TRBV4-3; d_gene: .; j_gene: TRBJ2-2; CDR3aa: CASSQEVLGIGELFF
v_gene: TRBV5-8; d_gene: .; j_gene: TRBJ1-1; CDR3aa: CASSFPASEAFF
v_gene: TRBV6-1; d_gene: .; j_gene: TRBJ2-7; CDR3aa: CASRATDASYEQYF
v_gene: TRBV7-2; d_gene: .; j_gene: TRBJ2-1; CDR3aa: CASSLGWVGRSYNEQFF
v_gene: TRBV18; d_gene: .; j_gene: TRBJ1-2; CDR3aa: CASSLQANYGYTF
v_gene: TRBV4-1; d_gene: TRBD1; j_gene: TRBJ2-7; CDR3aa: CASSHTGGSSSSYEQYF
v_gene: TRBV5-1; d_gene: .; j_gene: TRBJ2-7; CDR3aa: CASSFSGTVSEQYF
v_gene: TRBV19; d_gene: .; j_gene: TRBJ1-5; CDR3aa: CASSMAGTGNQPQHF
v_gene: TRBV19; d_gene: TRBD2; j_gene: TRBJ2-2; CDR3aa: CASIPGAGGHGELFF
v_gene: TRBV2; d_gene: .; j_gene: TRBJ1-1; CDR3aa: CASSHSIGGGLSEAFF
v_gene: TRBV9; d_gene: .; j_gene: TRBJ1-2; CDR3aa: CASSVFGGPRGGYTF
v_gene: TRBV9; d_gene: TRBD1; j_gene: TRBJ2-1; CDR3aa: CASSDRDRGEQFF
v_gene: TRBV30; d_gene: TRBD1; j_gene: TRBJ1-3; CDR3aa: CAWVDRPGITIYF
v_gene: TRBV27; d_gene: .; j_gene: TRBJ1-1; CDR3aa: CASSSRTDGGTNTEAFF
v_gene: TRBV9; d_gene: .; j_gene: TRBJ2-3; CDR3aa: CASQKDGSSTDTQYF
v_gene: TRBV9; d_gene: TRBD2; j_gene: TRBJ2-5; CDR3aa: CASSVGAGGGAAETQYF
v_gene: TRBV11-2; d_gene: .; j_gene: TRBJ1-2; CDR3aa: CASSLGRFNYGYTF
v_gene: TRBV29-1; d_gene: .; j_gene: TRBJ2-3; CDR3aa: CSAESGEDTQYF
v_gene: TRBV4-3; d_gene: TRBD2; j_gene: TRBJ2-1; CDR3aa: CASSQDRTETSGSEQFF
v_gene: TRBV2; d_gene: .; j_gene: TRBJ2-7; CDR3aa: CASSETHVSYEQYF
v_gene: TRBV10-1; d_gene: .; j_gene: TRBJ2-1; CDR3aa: CASRMGPNYNEQFF
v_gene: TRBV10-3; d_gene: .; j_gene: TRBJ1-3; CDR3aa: CAISDSRGRAGNTIYF
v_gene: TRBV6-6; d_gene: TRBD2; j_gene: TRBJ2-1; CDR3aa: CASSYSLAGGYNEQFF
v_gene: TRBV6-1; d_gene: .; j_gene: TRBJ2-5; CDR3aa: CASSDSGERTQYF
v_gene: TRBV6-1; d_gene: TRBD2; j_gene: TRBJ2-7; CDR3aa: CASSDLAGGSHEQYF
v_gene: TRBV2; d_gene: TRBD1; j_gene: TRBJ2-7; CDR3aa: CASLYSGTATYEQYF
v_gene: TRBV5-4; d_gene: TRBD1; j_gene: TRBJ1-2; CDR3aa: CASSSQGVYGYTF